The entry that follows covers one T cell receptor (beta chain) sequence. Its specificity is unknown. This specimen comes from a study of CD8 T cells in ankylosing spondylitis. Study results and caveats: Seemingly characteristic of ankylosing spondylitis blood was a TCR beta motif consisting of 7 or 8 highly homologous variants. Existing reports had already noted some motif variants in reactive arthritis synovial fluid and blood.

The V end lost 5 bases, the J end lost 10 bases, and 20 bases lay between the germline ends. The CDR3 has 13 residues. CDR1 is DFQATT and CDR2 is SNEGSKA in the germline V gene (reference sequence). For TCR beta, libraries came from quantitative 5'-RACE with molecular barcodes. TCRdb fed the 5' RACE reads into MiXCR, producing one record per CDR3 protein. The sample includes 250,000 or so distinct CDR3 sequences, 20% to 30% seen only once; the top ten take less than 0.75%. Sequenced: blood, either unsorted or a sorted T cell fraction (not recorded which). The clonotype comes from a male donor with ankylosing spondylitis or in good health (not recorded which). V and J are TRBV20-1 and TRBJ1-1; unclear D gene. The CDR3 bases are TGCAGTGCTGTCATATCGAGTGCATCAGGAGCTTTCTTT. Translated: CSAVISSASGAFF.